The clone carrying this T cell receptor beta chain showed up just a few times. Other DNA sequences in the same sample also yield this CDR3. Sequencing was performed with immunoSEQ multiplex PCR; in TCRdb, only in-frame clones are kept and a portion is missing. The table lists about 210,000 clones, 80% to 90% of them singletons. This sample stems from a study of blood T cell repertoires in COVID-19. The length of the CDR3 is 15 residues. Germline V lookup: CDR1 LNHDA, CDR2 SQIVND (reference sequence). V shed 3 bases and J 4 bases; nucleotides not matched to a gene: 8. The sequencing input was peripheral blood. V gene TRBV19 combines with J gene TRBJ2-7; 8 bases fit TRBD1. The sequence was obtained from a middle-aged man with acute or convalescent COVID-19. CDR3 in DNA: TGTGCCAGTAGTATCGGGACAGGTGGGAGGTACGAGCAGTACTTC. It specifies CASSIGTGGRYEQYF.